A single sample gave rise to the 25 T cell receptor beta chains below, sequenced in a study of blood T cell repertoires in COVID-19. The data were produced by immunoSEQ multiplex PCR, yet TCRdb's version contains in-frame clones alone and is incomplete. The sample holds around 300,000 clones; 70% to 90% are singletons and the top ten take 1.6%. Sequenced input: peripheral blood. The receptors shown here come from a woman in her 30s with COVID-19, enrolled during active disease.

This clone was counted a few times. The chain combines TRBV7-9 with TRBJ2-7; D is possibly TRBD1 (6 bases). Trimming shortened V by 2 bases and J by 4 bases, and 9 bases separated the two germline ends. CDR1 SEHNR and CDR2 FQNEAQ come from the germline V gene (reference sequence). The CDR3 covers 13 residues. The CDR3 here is CASSLFQGYEQYV. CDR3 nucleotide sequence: TGTGCCAGCAGCTTATTTCAGGGGTACGAGCAGTACGTC.

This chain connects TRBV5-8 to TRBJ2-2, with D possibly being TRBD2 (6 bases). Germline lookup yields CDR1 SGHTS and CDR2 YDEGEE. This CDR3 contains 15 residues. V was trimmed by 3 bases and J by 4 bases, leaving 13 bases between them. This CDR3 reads CASSWTGLGTGELFF. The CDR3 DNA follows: TGTGCCAGCAGCTGGACGGGACTTGGCACCGGGGAGCTGTTTTTT.

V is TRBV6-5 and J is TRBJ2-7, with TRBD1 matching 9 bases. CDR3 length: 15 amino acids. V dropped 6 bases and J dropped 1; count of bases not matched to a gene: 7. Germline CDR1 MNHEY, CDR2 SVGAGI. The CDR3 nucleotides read TGTGCCAGCAGCCTCCTAGGGACAGGGTCCTACGAGCAGTACGTC. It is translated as CASSLLGTGSYEQYV.

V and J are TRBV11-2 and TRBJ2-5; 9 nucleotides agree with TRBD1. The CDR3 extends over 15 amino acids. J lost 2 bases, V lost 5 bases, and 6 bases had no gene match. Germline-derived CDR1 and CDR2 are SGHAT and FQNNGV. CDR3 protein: CASSRSGQGQETQYF. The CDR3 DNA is TGTGCCAGCAGCAGAAGCGGACAGGGGCAAGAGACCCAGTACTTC.

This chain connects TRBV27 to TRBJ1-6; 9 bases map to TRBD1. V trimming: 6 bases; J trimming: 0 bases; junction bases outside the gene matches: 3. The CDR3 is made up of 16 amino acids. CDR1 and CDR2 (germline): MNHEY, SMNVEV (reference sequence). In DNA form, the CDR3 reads TGTGCCAGCAGCTACAGGGGGCCCTCCTATAATTCACCCCTCCACTTT. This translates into CASSYRGPSYNSPLHF.

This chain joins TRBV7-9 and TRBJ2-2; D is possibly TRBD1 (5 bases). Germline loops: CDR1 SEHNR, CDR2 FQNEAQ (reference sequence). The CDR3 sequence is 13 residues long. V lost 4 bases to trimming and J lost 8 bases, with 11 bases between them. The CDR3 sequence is CASSSPGIGELFF. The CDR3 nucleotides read TGTGCCAGCAGCTCCCCAGGGATAGGGGAGCTGTTTTTT.

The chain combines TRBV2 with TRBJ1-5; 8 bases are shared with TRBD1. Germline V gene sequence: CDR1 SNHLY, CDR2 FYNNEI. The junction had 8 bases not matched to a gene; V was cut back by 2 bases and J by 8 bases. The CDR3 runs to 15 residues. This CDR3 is CASSETFQGAKPQHF. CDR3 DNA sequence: TGTGCCAGCAGTGAAACCTTTCAGGGGGCGAAGCCCCAGCATTTT.

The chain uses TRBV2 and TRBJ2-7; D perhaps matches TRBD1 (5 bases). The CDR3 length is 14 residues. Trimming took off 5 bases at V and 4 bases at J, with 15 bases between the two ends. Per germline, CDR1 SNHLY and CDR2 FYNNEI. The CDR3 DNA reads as TGTGCCAGCAGTCCACCCAGCAGGGTGTACGAGCAGTACGTC. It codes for CASSPPSRVYEQYV.

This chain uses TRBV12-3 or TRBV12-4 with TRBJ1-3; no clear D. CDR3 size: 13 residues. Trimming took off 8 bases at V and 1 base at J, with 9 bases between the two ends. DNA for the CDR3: TGTGCCAGCGACCGGGTATCTGGAAACACCATATATTTT. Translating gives CASDRVSGNTIYF.

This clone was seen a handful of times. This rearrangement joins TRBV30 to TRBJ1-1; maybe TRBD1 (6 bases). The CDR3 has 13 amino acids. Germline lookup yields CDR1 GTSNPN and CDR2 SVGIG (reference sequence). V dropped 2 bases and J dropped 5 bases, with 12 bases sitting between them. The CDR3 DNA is TGTGCCTGGAGTTTCAGGGGTGGTACTGAAGCTTTCTTT. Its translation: CAWSFRGGTEAFF.

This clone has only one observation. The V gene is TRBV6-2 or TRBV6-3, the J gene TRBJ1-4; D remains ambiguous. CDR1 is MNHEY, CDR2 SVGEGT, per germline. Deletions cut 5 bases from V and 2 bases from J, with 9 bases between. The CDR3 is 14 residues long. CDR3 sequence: CASSARGTNEKLFF. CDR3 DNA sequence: TGTGCCAGCAGTGCCCGAGGGACTAATGAAAAACTGTTTTTT.

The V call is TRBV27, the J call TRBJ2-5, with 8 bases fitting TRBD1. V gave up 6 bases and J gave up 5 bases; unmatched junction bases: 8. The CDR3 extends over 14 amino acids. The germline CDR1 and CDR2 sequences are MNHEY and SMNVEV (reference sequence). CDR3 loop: CASRRQGPRETQYF. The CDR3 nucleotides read TGTGCCAGCAGAAGACAGGGGCCACGGGAGACCCAGTACTTC.

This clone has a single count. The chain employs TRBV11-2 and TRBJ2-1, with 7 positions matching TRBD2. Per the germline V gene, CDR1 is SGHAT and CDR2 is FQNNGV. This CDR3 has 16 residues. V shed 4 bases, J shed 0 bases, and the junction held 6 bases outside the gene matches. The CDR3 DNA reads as TGTGCCAGCAGCTCCCTCGGGGGGAACTCCTACAATGAGCAGTTCTTC. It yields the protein CASSSLGGNSYNEQFF.

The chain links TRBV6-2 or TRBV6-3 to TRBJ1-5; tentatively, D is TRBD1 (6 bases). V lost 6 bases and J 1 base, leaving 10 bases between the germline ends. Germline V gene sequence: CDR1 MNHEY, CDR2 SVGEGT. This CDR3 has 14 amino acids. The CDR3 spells CASSRGQSNQPQHF. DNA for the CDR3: TGTGCCAGCAGCCGCGGACAGAGCAATCAGCCCCAGCATTTT.

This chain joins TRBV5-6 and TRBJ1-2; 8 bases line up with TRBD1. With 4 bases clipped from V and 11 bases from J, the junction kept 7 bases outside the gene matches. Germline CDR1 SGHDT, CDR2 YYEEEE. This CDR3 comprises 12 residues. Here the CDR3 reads CASSPGGQGYTF. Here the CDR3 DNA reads TGTGCCAGCAGCCCCGGAGGACAGGGATACACCTTC.

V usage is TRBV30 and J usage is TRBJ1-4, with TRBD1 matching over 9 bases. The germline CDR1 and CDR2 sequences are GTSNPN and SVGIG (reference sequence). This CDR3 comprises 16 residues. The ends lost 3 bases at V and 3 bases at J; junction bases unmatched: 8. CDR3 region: CAWRLGQGTANEKLFF. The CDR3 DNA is TGTGCCTGGAGACTGGGACAGGGAACCGCTAATGAAAAACTGTTTTTT.

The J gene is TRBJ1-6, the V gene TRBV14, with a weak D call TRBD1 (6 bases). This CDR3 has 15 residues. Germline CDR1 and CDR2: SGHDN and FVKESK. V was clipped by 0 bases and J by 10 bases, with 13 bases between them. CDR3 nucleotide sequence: TGTGCCAGCAGCCAAGATCTCGGGGGGGCATCACCCCTCCACTTT. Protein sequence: CASSQDLGGASPLHF.

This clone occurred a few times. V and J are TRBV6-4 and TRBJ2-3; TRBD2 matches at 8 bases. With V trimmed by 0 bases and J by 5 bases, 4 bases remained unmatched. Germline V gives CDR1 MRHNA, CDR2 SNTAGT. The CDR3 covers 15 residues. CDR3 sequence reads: CASSDSSGGGDTQYF. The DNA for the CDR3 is TGTGCCAGCAGTGACTCGAGCGGGGGTGGAGATACGCAGTATTTT.

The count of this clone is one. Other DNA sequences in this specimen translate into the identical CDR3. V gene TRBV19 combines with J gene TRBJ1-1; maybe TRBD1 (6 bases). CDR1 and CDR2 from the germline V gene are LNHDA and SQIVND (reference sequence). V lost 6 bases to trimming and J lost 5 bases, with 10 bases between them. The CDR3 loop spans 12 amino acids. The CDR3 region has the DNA TGTGCCAGTAGGGTAGGGGGAACTGAAGCTTTCTTT. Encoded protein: CASRVGGTEAFF.

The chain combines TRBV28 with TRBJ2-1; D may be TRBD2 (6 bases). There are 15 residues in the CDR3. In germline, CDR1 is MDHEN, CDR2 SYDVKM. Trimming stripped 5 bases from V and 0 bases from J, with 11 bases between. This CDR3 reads CASSRDSSSYNEQFF. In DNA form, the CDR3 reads TGTGCCAGCAGTCGGGACTCCAGCTCCTACAATGAGCAGTTCTTC.

CDR3 sequence (DNA): TGTGCCAGCAGCTTCACAGGGGACGGGGCCTACGAGCAGTACTTC. This sequence encodes CASSFTGDGAYEQYF. V and J are TRBV11-2 and TRBJ2-7, with 7 nucleotides matching TRBD1. This CDR3 spans 15 amino acids. With 3 bases clipped from V and 2 bases from J, the junction kept 7 bases outside the gene matches. Germline values: CDR1 SGHAT, CDR2 FQNNGV.

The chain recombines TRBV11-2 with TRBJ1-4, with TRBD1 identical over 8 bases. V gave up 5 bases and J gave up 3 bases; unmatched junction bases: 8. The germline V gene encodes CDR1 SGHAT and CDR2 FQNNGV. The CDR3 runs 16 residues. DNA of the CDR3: TGTGCCAGCAGCCCGATCCCCAGGGGGCCTAATGAAAAACTGTTTTTT. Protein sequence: CASSPIPRGPNEKLFF.

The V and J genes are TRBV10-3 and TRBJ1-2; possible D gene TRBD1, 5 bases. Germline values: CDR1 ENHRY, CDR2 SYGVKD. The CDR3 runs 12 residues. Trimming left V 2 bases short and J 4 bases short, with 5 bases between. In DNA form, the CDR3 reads TGTGCCATCAGTGAGGGGGCCTATGGCTACACCTTC. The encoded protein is CAISEGAYGYTF.

Here the CDR3 DNA reads TGTGCCTGGAGTGTACATCCGGGGAATCAGCCCCAGCATTTT. This sequence encodes CAWSVHPGNQPQHF. V gene TRBV30 combines with J gene TRBJ1-5, with D hard to call. The CDR3 totals 14 residues. Germline V gene lookup returns CDR1 GTSNPN and CDR2 SVGIG (reference sequence). Trimming took off 0 bases at V and 4 bases at J, with 10 bases between the two ends.

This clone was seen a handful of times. The CDR3 region is CATSSGGTGSEKLFF. DNA for the CDR3: TGTGCCACCAGCAGTGGCGGGACAGGGAGTGAAAAACTGTTTTTT. The chain has TRBV15 and TRBJ1-4; 9 nucleotides agree with TRBD1. The CDR3 runs to 15 residues. The V gene's germline CDR1 is LNHNV and CDR2 YYDKDF (reference sequence). V shed 3 bases and J 7 bases; nucleotides not matched to a gene: 6. Full variable domain (remainder filled in from reference TRBV15 and TRBJ1-4): DAMVIQNPRYQVTQFGKPVTLSCSQTLNHNVMYWYQQKSSQAPKLLFHYYDKDFNNEADTPDNFQSRRPNTSFCFLDIRSPGLGDTAMYLCATSSGGTGSEKLFFGSGTQLSVL.